This TCR beta chain was retrieved from a study of CD8+CD57+ T cells in acquired aplastic anemia. Study findings and constraints: Controls did not differ significantly from patients in CD8+ Simpson's diversity. The same twenty-nine CD8+ CDR3 sequences occurred in patients and in controls.

Genomic DNA acted as the template from which TCR beta VDJ combination and CDR3 sequence profiling were carried out. MiXCR, applied by TCRdb to the reads, yields one record per CDR3 protein. The table has fewer than 250,000 distinct CDR3 sequences, around half seen once. Individuals selected for sequencing had exhibited CD8+CD57+ cell expansion on flow cytometry. Acquired aplastic anemia of severe grade affected all patients. Germline V CDR1 and CDR2: DFQATT, SNEGSKA (reference sequence). CDR3 length: 11 amino acids. This clonotype was seen a handful of times. Its target is not known. This receptor was identified in a human donor with aplastic anemia. V usage is TRBV20-1 and J usage is TRBJ1-2; a weak D match, TRBD1 (5 bases). The sequencing input was sorted CD4+, CD8+, or CD8+CD57+ T cells (not recorded which) from PBMCs. The CDR3 here is CSYRTNYGYTF. The CDR3 region has the DNA TGCAGCTACAGGACTAACTATGGCTACACCTTC.